The 19 T cell receptor beta chains reported below all come from one sample, sequenced in a study of T cell responses to AZD1222 COVID-19 vaccine (dated by TCRdb to about 2021). Sample time point, as interpreted from the label and publication: baseline before first vaccination. Library generation was performed with the immunoSEQ multiplex PCR assay. TCRdb obtained this table from immuneACCESS and retained in-frame rearrangements with V and J assigned. These tables miss some clones; where compared with another copy, unresolved V genes account for less than half of the shortfall, and the remainder is unexplained. The sample table shows some 120,000 clones, and 88% are seen once. The biggest ten clones account for less than 6% of the sample. Sequences were derived from peripheral blood, sampled on day 0 of AZD1222 vaccination. The receptor set was obtained from an adult in good health.

The V call is TRBV4-2, the J call TRBJ2-2; a weak D match, TRBD1 (6 bases). Deletions cut 0 bases from V and 3 bases from J, with 11 bases between. This CDR3 comprises 16 residues. CDR1 is LGHNA and CDR2 is YNFKEQ in the germline V gene. The CDR3 reads CASSQDLQGYTGELFF. DNA of the CDR3: TGTGCCAGCAGCCAAGACTTACAGGGATACACCGGGGAGCTGTTTTTT.

The chain employs TRBV6-5 and TRBJ1-2, with D hard to call. In germline, CDR1 is MNHEY, CDR2 SVGAGI. This CDR3 has 15 amino acids. Between the trimmed V and J ends, which lost 2 bases and 7 bases, there was a span of 17 bases. CDR3 nucleotides: TGTGCCAGCAGTTACGGCAGTGAGATCGCTTCTGGCTACACCTTC. This codes for CASSYGSEIASGYTF.

V gene TRBV12-3 or TRBV12-4 combines with J gene TRBJ1-2; unclear D gene. Trimming left V 5 bases short and J 3 bases short, with 10 bases between. CDR3 size: 13 residues. The CDR3 region has the DNA TGTGCCAGCAGTCCCGACACTTACTATGGCTACACCTTC. Protein sequence: CASSPDTYYGYTF.

V is TRBV19 and J is TRBJ1-1; the D is unclear. This CDR3 region has 12 residues. Germline V CDR1 and CDR2: LNHDA, SQIVND (reference sequence). Trimming removed 5 bases at V and 4 bases at J, with 8 bases between. Here the CDR3 reads CASSFVGTEAFF. DNA of the CDR3: TGTGCCAGTAGTTTTGTGGGCACTGAAGCTTTCTTT. Full variable domain (remainder filled in from reference TRBV19 and TRBJ1-1): DGGITQSPKYLFRKEGQNVTLSCEQNLNHDAMYWYRQDPGQGLRLIYYSQIVNDFQKGDIAEGYSVSREKKESFPLTVTSAQKNPTAFYLCASSFVGTEAFFGQGTRLTVV.

The chain links TRBV7-8 to TRBJ1-6, with TRBD1 matching over 7 bases. The CDR3 sequence is 16 residues long. Germline values: CDR1 SGHVS, CDR2 FQNEAQ. V lost 4 bases and J lost 6; bases outside the gene matches: 9. The CDR3: CASSSGQSFRNSPLHF. CDR3 nucleotide sequence: TGTGCCAGCAGCTCGGGACAGAGCTTTCGTAATTCACCCCTCCACTTT.

Of note for this clone: Other DNA variants within this sample encode the same CDR3. The chain recombines TRBV18 with TRBJ2-7; no clear D. Per the germline V gene, CDR1 is KGHSH and CDR2 is LQKENI. With 2 bases removed from V and 0 bases from J, the gap between germline ends came to 8 bases. This CDR3 comprises 14 residues. The CDR3 DNA follows: TGTGCCAGCTCACCAGACCAAGGCTCCTACGAGCAGTACTTC. It translates to CASSPDQGSYEQYF.

The V and J genes are TRBV6-6 and TRBJ1-1, with D tentatively TRBD1 (5 bases). V lost 8 bases, J lost 1 base, and 20 bases lay in between. CDR3 size: 16 residues. The germline V gene encodes CDR1 MNHNY and CDR2 SVGAGI (reference sequence). In DNA, the CDR3 is TGTGCCAGCGGTCGAACGGTCGCTGGACAGAACACTGAAGCTTTCTTT. Protein: CASGRTVAGQNTEAFF.

The chain joins TRBV19 to TRBJ1-4; D is perhaps TRBD1 (6 bases). The CDR3 has 20 residues. V lost 3 bases to trimming and J lost 5 bases, with 28 bases between them. The germline V gene has CDR1 LNHDA and CDR2 SQIVND (reference sequence). The CDR3 nucleotides are TGTGCCAGTAGTATCCGGTTAGGGGGTATAGAAAAGCGAGAGAATGAAAAACTGTTTTTT. It codes for CASSIRLGGIEKRENEKLFF. The complete variable domain, with remaining parts taken from reference TRBV19 and TRBJ1-4, reads DGGITQSPKYLFRKEGQNVTLSCEQNLNHDAMYWYRQDPGQGLRLIYYSQIVNDFQKGDIAEGYSVSREKKESFPLTVTSAQKNPTAFYLCASSIRLGGIEKRENEKLFFGSGTQLSVL.

This rearrangement joins TRBV3-1 (or the pseudogene TRBV3-2) to TRBJ1-1, with D unresolved. V lost 3 bases and J 1 base, leaving 9 bases between the germline ends. The CDR3 is 14 residues long. The germline V gene has CDR1 LGHDT and CDR2 YNNKEL (reference sequence). This CDR3 reads CASSQDLKNTEAFF. In DNA form, the CDR3 reads TGTGCCAGCAGCCAGGATCTTAAGAACACTGAAGCTTTCTTT.

V usage is TRBV7-2 and J usage is TRBJ2-1; 13 bases map to TRBD2. Germline CDR1 SGHTA, CDR2 FQGNSA. Trimming took 5 bases from V and 9 from J; bases not matched to a gene: 10. The CDR3 sequence is 16 residues long. DNA of the CDR3: TGTGCCAGCAGCCTCAGACTAGCGGGGGGTGGTGGTGAGCAGTTCTTC. Amino acid sequence: CASSLRLAGGGGEQFF.

Only a few counts were recorded for this clone. The chain carries TRBV6-5 and TRBJ1-2; D uncertain. The V and J ends lost 7 bases and 4 bases respectively, with 10 bases between them. Germline V gene lookup returns CDR1 MNHEY and CDR2 SVGAGI. The CDR3 contains 12 residues. CDR3 protein: CASKTGSYGYTF. In nucleotides, the CDR3 is TGTGCCAGCAAAACGGGCAGCTATGGCTACACCTTC.

This chain uses TRBV7-2 with TRBJ2-1; a weak D match, TRBD1 (6 bases). The V end was cut by 4 bases, the J end by 4 bases, with 17 bases between. CDR1 SGHTA and CDR2 FQGNSA come from the germline V gene. The length of the CDR3 is 16 residues. The CDR3: CASSSTTGTPYNEQFF. For the CDR3, the DNA is TGTGCCAGCAGCTCTACCACCGGGACACCTTACAATGAGCAGTTCTTC.

The genes are TRBV25-1 and TRBJ2-7; no firm D call. CDR1 and CDR2 (germline): MGHDK, SYGVNS. This CDR3 contains 13 residues. With 4 bases removed from V and 6 bases from J, the gap between germline ends came to 13 bases. CDR3 region: CASSASTVGEQYF. CDR3 DNA: TGTGCCAGCAGTGCATCCACAGTAGGCGAGCAGTACTTC.

The gene calls are TRBV6-5 and TRBJ2-7, with 7 bases lining up with TRBD1. Germline V gene lookup returns CDR1 MNHEY and CDR2 SVGAGI. The CDR3 extends over 13 amino acids. V gave up 4 bases and J gave up 5 bases; unmatched junction bases: 5. The CDR3 region is CASSLQGRNEQYF. Written as DNA, the CDR3 is TGTGCCAGCAGTTTACAGGGGCGAAACGAGCAGTACTTC.

The sample holds a few counts of this clone. At one boundary the junction diverges from the germline segment, which might be a read error. V is TRBV6-2 or TRBV6-3 and J is TRBJ1-5; 12 nucleotides line up with TRBD1. The CDR3 runs to 16 residues. The germline V gene encodes CDR1 MNHEY and CDR2 SVGEGT. The CDR3 DNA reads TGTGCCAGCAGCTCGGCCGGGACAGGGGGCAAACAGCCCCAGCATTTT. Residues: CASSSAGTGGKQPQHF.

This sequence joins TRBV6-2 or TRBV6-3 and TRBJ2-1; 8 bases agree with TRBD1. CDR3 size: 15 residues. V gave up 7 bases and J gave up 3 bases; unmatched junction bases: 8. From germline, CDR1 is MNHEY and CDR2 SVGEGT. CDR3 region: CASTPDRGYYNEQFF. The CDR3 DNA is TGTGCCAGCACCCCCGACAGGGGATACTACAATGAGCAGTTCTTC.

This clone was counted once. V gene TRBV5-5 combines with J gene TRBJ2-3, with 10 bases lining up with TRBD2. Losses at the gene ends were 0 bases for V and 2 bases for J; bases not matched to a gene: 3. The CDR3 is 16 residues long. Germline CDR1 is SGHKS and CDR2 is YYEKEE (reference sequence). This CDR3 is CASSLGLAGVTDTQYF. CDR3 bases: TGTGCCAGCAGCTTGGGTCTAGCGGGGGTCACAGATACGCAGTATTTT.

The chain has TRBV5-4 and TRBJ1-1; tentative D call: TRBD1 (5 bases). V was cut by 4 bases and J by 2 bases, with 12 bases left in between. The germline V gene has CDR1 SGHNT and CDR2 YYREEE (reference sequence). The CDR3 loop spans 14 amino acids. The CDR3 region is CASSVTVANTEAFF. The DNA for the CDR3 is TGTGCCAGCAGCGTGACAGTCGCAAACACTGAAGCTTTCTTT.

The chain carries TRBV4-2 and TRBJ1-5, with D possibly matching TRBD1 (6 bases). Per germline, CDR1 LGHNA and CDR2 YNFKEQ. The CDR3 length is 17 residues. V was shortened by 0 bases and J by 3 bases, with 15 bases between the two germline ends. The DNA for the CDR3 is TGTGCCAGCAGCCAAGACCCCCCAGGGGCCAACAATCAGCCCCAGCATTTT. Protein sequence: CASSQDPPGANNQPQHF.